The entry below describes one TCR beta chain. This entry belongs to a study of blood T cells in healthy people across ages. Then a second PCR, running about 6 to 11 cycles, was carried out with a sample-barcoded 5' primer and a J-beta primer mix. Via MiXCR, TCRdb re-called the 5' RACE reads, giving one row per CDR3 protein. The data contain 1.5 million to 2 million distinct CDR3 sequences, around 40% of them singletons. The V end was cut by 3 bases, the J end by 1 base, with 11 bases between. The CDR3 contains 15 residues. The germline V gene has CDR1 KGHDR and CDR2 SFDVKD. Sequenced input: blood. The receptor was isolated from a human donor in good health. This chain uses TRBV24-1 with TRBJ1-2; D gene unclear. Here the CDR3 reads CATSDPEDINYGYTF. CDR3 bases: TGTGCCACCAGTGATCCCGAAGACATTAACTATGGCTACACCTTC.